The 8 T cell receptor beta chains presented below share a single source sample, sequenced in a study of cytomegalovirus exposure and HLA in healthy donors. Researchers ran the PCR with 60 Vbeta and 13 Jbeta primers. Profiled with immunoSEQ multiplex PCR; TCRdb holds only in-frame clones, not every one. Of roughly 100,000 clones listed, 13% to 15% are singletons. Sequencing input: PBMCs. The source of these receptors is a female donor in good health and CMV-seronegative.

This clone has just a few counts. This chain joins TRBV6-1 and TRBJ1-1; perhaps TRBD1 as D (6 bases). The CDR3 runs 15 residues. V was clipped by 4 bases and J by 0 bases, with 12 bases between them. Germline V CDR1 and CDR2: MNHNS, SASEGT. CDR3 nucleotides: TGTGCCAGCAGTGCCCGGACAGCCTTGAACACTGAAGCTTTCTTT. Its translation: CASSARTALNTEAFF.

This clone came up a few times. The V call is TRBV9, the J call TRBJ1-4, with 9 bases identical to TRBD1. V lost 2 bases and J lost 5; bases outside the gene matches: 10. This CDR3 is 17 amino acids long. Germline CDR1 SGDLS, CDR2 YYNGEE. The CDR3 nucleotides read TGTGCCAGCAGCGTCTTGAGGGGACAGGGAATAAATGAAAAACTGTTTTTT. Translating gives CASSVLRGQGINEKLFF.

The chain employs TRBV7-9 and TRBJ2-7, with 7 bases aligning to TRBD2. Trimming removed 8 bases from V and 2 bases from J; junction bases left unmatched: 3. The length of the CDR3 is 12 residues. Per the germline V gene, CDR1 is SEHNR and CDR2 is FQNEAQ (reference sequence). The CDR3 protein is CASRGVTYEQYF. The CDR3 DNA reads as TGTGCCAGCCGGGGGGTCACCTACGAGCAGTACTTC.

There are a few counts of this clone. The chain uses TRBV28 and TRBJ1-2; 7 bases fit TRBD1. Germline loops: CDR1 MDHEN, CDR2 SYDVKM. Losses at the gene ends were 2 bases for V and 0 bases for J; bases not matched to a gene: 6. The CDR3 is 16 amino acids. The CDR3 nucleotides read TGTGCCAGCAGTTTACCAGGGGGTGAGGCTAACTATGGCTACACCTTC. Translation: CASSLPGGEANYGYTF.

The chain employs TRBV29-1 and TRBJ1-4, with D uncertain. V was clipped by 4 bases and J by 5 bases, with 23 bases between them. Germline V CDR1 and CDR2: SQVTM, ANQGSEA. This CDR3 is built from 17 residues. The DNA of the CDR3 is TGCAGCGTTGTAGGCGGCAACCCAGATACCGAGAATGAAAAACTGTTTTTT. The encoded protein is CSVVGGNPDTENEKLFF.

This clone appeared a few times. The chain employs TRBV4-3 and TRBJ1-2; D ambiguous. Germline V gene lookup returns CDR1 LGHNA and CDR2 YSLEER. This CDR3 comprises 13 residues. V lost 1 base, J lost 9 bases, and 12 bases lay in between. CDR3 in amino acids: CASSQVTGVSYTF. The CDR3, as DNA: TGCGCCAGCAGCCAAGTCACGGGAGTGAGCTACACCTTC.

This clone has more than one count but fewer than ten. The CDR3 DNA reads TGTGCCAGCAGTATAGCGGGAGGTAGCACCGGGGAGCTGTTTTTT. Protein: CASSIAGGSTGELFF. The chain joins TRBV27 to TRBJ2-2; TRBD2 agrees at 10 bases. The CDR3 is 15 amino acids. CDR1 MNHEY and CDR2 SMNVEV come from the germline V gene (reference sequence). The trim removed 5 bases at V and 4 bases at J, leaving 4 bases unmatched.

This clone occurred a few times. J is TRBJ2-1 and V is TRBV4-3; D unclear. Germline values: CDR1 LGHNA, CDR2 YSLEER. V gave up 5 bases and J gave up 12 bases, with 14 bases separating them. The CDR3 is 12 residues long. CDR3 residues: CASSTRNTGQFF. DNA for the CDR3: TGCGCCAGCAGCACCAGAAATACGGGGCAGTTCTTC.